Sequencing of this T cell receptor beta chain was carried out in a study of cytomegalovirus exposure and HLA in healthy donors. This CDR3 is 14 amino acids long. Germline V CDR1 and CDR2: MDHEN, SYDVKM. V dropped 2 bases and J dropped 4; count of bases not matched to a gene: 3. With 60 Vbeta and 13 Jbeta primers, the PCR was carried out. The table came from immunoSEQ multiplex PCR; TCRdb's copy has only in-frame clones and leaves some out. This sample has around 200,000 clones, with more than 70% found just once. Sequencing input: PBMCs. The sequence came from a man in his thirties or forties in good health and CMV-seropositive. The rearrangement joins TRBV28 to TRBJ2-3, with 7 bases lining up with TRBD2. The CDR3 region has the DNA TGTGCCAGCAGTTTAGCGGGGGAAGCAGATACGCAGTATTTT. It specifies CASSLAGEADTQYF.